The 23 T cell receptor beta chains below were found in one sample sequenced in a study of T cell repertoires in ileal Crohn's disease (dated by TCRdb to the late 2010s). The library was obtained by the immunoSEQ multiplex PCR assay. The source is immuneACCESS, and TCRdb retained only in-frame sequences with V and J called. Part of the clones is not carried over; for the studies checked, unresolved V genes explain less than half of this, and the remainder is unexplained. Across this sample there are 4,000 or so clones, with about four fifths seen only once. More than 6.5% of the sample goes to the ten largest clones. The material sequenced was ileal tissue. The receptors were gathered from an adult with Crohn's disease.

The chain couples TRBV7-2 to TRBJ1-2, with 8 bases aligning to TRBD1. This CDR3 has 14 residues. Germline loops: CDR1 SGHTA, CDR2 FQGNSA. Unmatched junction bases numbered 5, after V lost 4 bases and J lost 4 bases. The CDR3 nucleotides read TGTGCCAGCAGCTCCACAGGGGGAGGCTATGGCTACACCTTC. Residues: CASSSTGGGYGYTF. Variable domain in full (rest from reference TRBV7-2 and TRBJ1-2): GAGVSQSPSNKVTEKGKDVELRCDPISGHTALYWYRQSLGQGLEFLIYFQGNSAPDKSGLPSDRFSAERTGGSVSTLTIQRTQQEDSAVYLCASSSTGGGYGYTFGSGTRLTVV.

V gene TRBV7-9 combines with J gene TRBJ1-6; TRBD1 agrees at 7 bases. This CDR3 is built from 14 residues. Unmatched junction bases numbered 3, after V lost 0 bases and J lost 10 bases. Germline V gene sequence: CDR1 SEHNR, CDR2 FQNEAQ (reference sequence). The chain's CDR3 is CASSLAQGLSPLHF. The CDR3 DNA reads TGTGCCAGCAGCTTAGCACAGGGGTTATCACCCCTCCACTTT.

The rearrangement links TRBV6-5 to TRBJ2-1, with 7 bases identical to TRBD2. The ends lost 4 bases at V and 6 bases at J; junction bases unmatched: 3. The CDR3 is 13 residues long. Germline V gene data show CDR1 as MNHEY and CDR2 as SVGAGI. The CDR3 here is CASSWGLFNEQFF. The CDR3 DNA follows: TGTGCCAGCAGTTGGGGACTATTCAATGAGCAGTTCTTC.

The V call is TRBV2, the J call TRBJ2-2; 12 nucleotides match TRBD2. Per germline, CDR1 SNHLY and CDR2 FYNNEI. The trim removed 6 bases at V and 5 bases at J, leaving 1 base unmatched. There are 14 residues in the CDR3. The CDR3 DNA follows: TGTGCCAGCAGCGGACTAGCGGGGACCGGGGAGCTGTTTTTT. This translates into CASSGLAGTGELFF.

The chain combines TRBV11-2 with TRBJ1-2, with D possibly being TRBD1 (5 bases). V was cut by 1 base and J by 7 bases, with 13 bases left in between. Germline CDR1 reads SGHAT; CDR2 reads FQNNGV. The CDR3 has 14 amino acids. The CDR3 DNA follows: TGTGCCAGCAGCTTAGCGGCCAGGGCAAGTGGCTACACCTTC. It codes for CASSLAARASGYTF.

The chain carries TRBV19 and TRBJ2-2; D is perhaps TRBD1 (6 bases). In germline, CDR1 is LNHDA, CDR2 SQIVND (reference sequence). The germline V and J ends were trimmed by 10 bases and 6 bases, with 18 bases remaining between them. The CDR3 consists of 14 residues. The DNA for the CDR3 is TGTGCCACTAGGATTTCAGGGGTCGCCGGGGAGCTGTTTTTT. Amino acid sequence: CATRISGVAGELFF.

This chain links TRBV7-9 with TRBJ1-2; TRBD1 might be the D (6 bases). Germline lookup yields CDR1 SEHNR and CDR2 FQNEAQ (reference sequence). This CDR3 is built from 17 residues. The ends were cut back, 4 bases at V and 4 bases at J, with 22 bases in the middle. The CDR3: CASSSYGRQARGYGYTF. The CDR3 nucleotides read TGTGCCAGCAGCTCCTACGGCAGACAGGCTCGTGGCTATGGCTACACCTTC.

This chain's CDR3 is CASSLGGETEAFF. CDR3 DNA: TGTGCCAGCAGCTTAGGGGGGGAAACTGAAGCTTTCTTT. The chain combines TRBV11-1 with TRBJ1-1; D is perhaps TRBD1 (5 bases). Germline V gene sequence: CDR1 SGHAT, CDR2 FQDESV (reference sequence). The length of the CDR3 is 13 residues. The V and J ends lost 1 base and 5 bases respectively, with 8 bases between them. The variable domain in full, completed from reference TRBV11-1 and TRBJ1-1, reads EAEVAQSPRYKITEKSQAVAFWCDPISGHATLYWYRQILGQGPELLVQFQDESVVDDSQLPKDRFSAERLKGVDSTLKIQPAELGDSAMYLCASSLGGETEAFFGQGTRLTVV.

The chain is built from TRBV29-1 and TRBJ1-1; TRBD1 is a possible D gene (5 bases). Germline assignment: CDR1 SQVTM and CDR2 ANQGSEA. This CDR3 has 11 residues. V was pared by 8 bases and J by 4 bases, with 11 bases between. This chain's CDR3 is CSTTQGTEAFF. The CDR3 DNA is TGCAGCACCACCCAGGGCACTGAAGCTTTCTTT.

This clone was counted once. The chain employs TRBV10-2 and TRBJ1-2; TRBD1 might be the D (5 bases). The CDR3 loop spans 15 amino acids. In germline, CDR1 is WSHSY, CDR2 SAAADI. With 3 bases removed from V and 1 base from J, the gap between germline ends came to 12 bases. Here the CDR3 DNA reads TGCGCCAGCAGTGACCAGGGCGGATATAACTATGGCTACACCTTC. Amino acids: CASSDQGGYNYGYTF.

V and J are TRBV6-6 and TRBJ1-6; D uncertain. The CDR3 has 13 residues. Germline V CDR1 and CDR2: MNHNY, SVGAGI (reference sequence). V lost 7 bases to trimming and J lost 10 bases, with 14 bases between them. This chain's CDR3 is CASIKTEGSPLHF. As DNA, the CDR3 is TGTGCCAGCATCAAAACCGAGGGATCACCCCTCCACTTT.

The chain carries TRBV9 and TRBJ1-5, with unresolved D. Germline V CDR1 and CDR2: SGDLS, YYNGEE. CDR3 length equals 15 residues. The V and J ends lost 0 bases and 2 bases respectively, with 9 bases between them. CDR3 in DNA: TGTGCCAGCAGCGTAGGGCAAGGAGGCAATCAGCCCCAGCATTTT. Translated, it gives CASSVGQGGNQPQHF.

This clone has only a few counts. CDR3 sequence (DNA): TGCGCCAGCAGCGGGTCGGGACAGGGTGGAGAGACCCAGTACTTC. It yields the protein CASSGSGQGGETQYF. V and J are TRBV5-1 and TRBJ2-5; 9 nucleotides agree with TRBD1. Germline V gene sequence: CDR1 SGHRS, CDR2 YFSETQ. The V and J ends lost 4 bases and 4 bases, in that order; junction bases with no gene match: 8. This CDR3 has 15 residues.

The genes are TRBV19 and TRBJ1-1; D possibly corresponds to TRBD1 (6 bases). The V end was cut by 10 bases, the J end by 1 base, with 19 bases between. Germline CDR1 and CDR2: LNHDA and SQIVND (reference sequence). This CDR3 spans 15 amino acids. The CDR3 sequence is CATKSTGFSNTEAFF. DNA of the CDR3: TGTGCCACGAAATCGACAGGTTTCTCGAACACTGAAGCTTTCTTT.

This chain links TRBV7-2 with TRBJ2-7; TRBD2 is a possible D gene (6 bases). Trimming pared 0 bases from V and 3 bases from J, leaving 6 bases between. CDR3 size: 13 residues. Germline lookup yields CDR1 SGHTA and CDR2 FQGNSA. CDR3 residues: CASSLAGGYEQYF. The CDR3 region has the DNA TGTGCCAGCAGCTTAGCGGGGGGCTACGAGCAGTACTTC.

The chain combines TRBV6-5 with TRBJ1-4, with D uncertain. Trimming left V 4 bases short and J 0 bases short, with 12 bases between. From germline, CDR1 is MNHEY and CDR2 SVGAGI. This CDR3 region has 16 residues. CDR3 in amino acids: CASSSRPGATNEKLFF. The CDR3 DNA reads TGTGCCAGCAGTTCTAGGCCCGGCGCAACTAATGAAAAACTGTTTTTT.

This clone was counted between two and nine times. V and J are TRBV6-1 and TRBJ2-2, with D perhaps matching TRBD1 (5 bases). Germline CDR1 is MNHNS and CDR2 is SASEGT. V gave up 5 bases and J gave up 6 bases, with 10 bases separating them. This CDR3 comprises 13 residues. The CDR3 nucleotides read TGTGCCAGCAGTCCAAGGGGTCCCGGGGAGCTGTTTTTT. Its translation is CASSPRGPGELFF.

The CDR3 is CASSDGTGGDEKLFF. The CDR3 region has the DNA TGTGCCAGCAGCGACGGGACAGGGGGCGATGAAAAACTGTTTTTT. The chain combines TRBV9 with TRBJ1-4; 12 nucleotides agree with TRBD1. Germline V gives CDR1 SGDLS, CDR2 YYNGEE. V lost 3 bases to trimming and J lost 6 bases; unmatched junction nucleotides: 3. This CDR3 region has 15 residues.

With respect to this clone: This CDR3 is also generated by other DNA sequences in the sample. The gene calls are TRBV28 and TRBJ1-2, with D maybe TRBD1 (6 bases). This CDR3 has 13 residues. The germline V gene encodes CDR1 MDHEN and CDR2 SYDVKM. V lost 6 bases to trimming and J lost 2 bases, with 10 bases between them. The CDR3: CASRPQGNYGYTF. The CDR3 bases are TGTGCCAGCAGACCTCAGGGGAACTATGGCTACACCTTC.

The chain employs TRBV5-1 and TRBJ2-1; 8 nucleotides line up with TRBD2. The germline V gene has CDR1 SGHRS and CDR2 YFSETQ. The CDR3 is 13 amino acids. Trimming at V came to 6 bases and at J to 12 bases, leaving 11 bases not matched to a gene. The CDR3 loop is CASISPGGYRQFF. Written as DNA, the CDR3 is TGCGCCAGCATATCACCGGGGGGGTACCGGCAGTTCTTC.

V and J are TRBV5-1 and TRBJ1-2; D gene unclear. Trimming took 7 bases from V and 6 from J, leaving 16 bases between them. Per germline, CDR1 SGHRS and CDR2 YFSETQ. CDR3 length: 13 residues. CDR3 DNA sequence: TGCGCCAGCCGCGGGCAGGCGACGGATGGCTACACCTTC. Amino acid sequence: CASRGQATDGYTF.

The sample holds a few counts of this clone. The chain combines TRBV10-1 with TRBJ2-6; the D gene is possibly TRBD1 (6 bases). V dropped 5 bases and J dropped 0 bases, with 14 bases sitting between them. The length of the CDR3 is 17 residues. Germline CDR1 and CDR2: WNHNN and SYGVQD (reference sequence). CDR3: CASSPGTSYSGANVLTF. Written as DNA, the CDR3 is TGCGCCAGCAGTCCCGGGACATCTTACTCTGGGGCCAACGTCCTGACTTTC.

In the case of this clone: Germline and junction disagree at one end, which may indicate a read error. The genes are TRBV6-4 and TRBJ2-3, with a weak D call TRBD1 (6 bases). The CDR3 is 14 residues long. Germline loops: CDR1 MRHNA, CDR2 SNTAGT. CDR3 in DNA: TGTGCCAGCAGTGTGGACAGCAGCACAGGTACGCAGTATTTT. Translation: CASSVDSSTGTQYF.